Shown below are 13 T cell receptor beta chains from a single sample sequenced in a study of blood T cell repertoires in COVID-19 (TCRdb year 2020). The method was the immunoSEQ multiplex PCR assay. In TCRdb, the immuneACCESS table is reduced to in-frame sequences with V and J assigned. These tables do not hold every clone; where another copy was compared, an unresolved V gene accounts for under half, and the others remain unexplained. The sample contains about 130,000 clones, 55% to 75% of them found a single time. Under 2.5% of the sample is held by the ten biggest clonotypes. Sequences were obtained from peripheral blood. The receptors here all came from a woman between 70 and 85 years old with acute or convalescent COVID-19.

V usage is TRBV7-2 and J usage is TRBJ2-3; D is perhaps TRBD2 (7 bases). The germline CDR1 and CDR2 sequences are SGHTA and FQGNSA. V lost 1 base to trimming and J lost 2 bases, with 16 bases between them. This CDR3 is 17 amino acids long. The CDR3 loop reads CASSLVPAGALTDTQYF. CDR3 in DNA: TGTGCCAGCAGCTTAGTCCCTGCGGGGGCGCTCACAGATACGCAGTATTTT. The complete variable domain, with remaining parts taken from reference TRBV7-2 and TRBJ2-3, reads GAGVSQSPSNKVTEKGKDVELRCDPISGHTALYWYRQSLGQGLEFLIYFQGNSAPDKSGLPSDRFSAERTGGSVSTLTIQRTQQEDSAVYLCASSLVPAGALTDTQYFGPGTRLTVL.

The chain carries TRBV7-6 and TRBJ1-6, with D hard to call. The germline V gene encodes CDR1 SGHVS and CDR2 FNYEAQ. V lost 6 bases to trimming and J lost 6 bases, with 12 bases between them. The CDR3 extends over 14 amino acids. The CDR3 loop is CASRPFGFNSPLHF. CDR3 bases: TGTGCCAGCAGACCCTTCGGGTTTAATTCACCCCTCCACTTT.

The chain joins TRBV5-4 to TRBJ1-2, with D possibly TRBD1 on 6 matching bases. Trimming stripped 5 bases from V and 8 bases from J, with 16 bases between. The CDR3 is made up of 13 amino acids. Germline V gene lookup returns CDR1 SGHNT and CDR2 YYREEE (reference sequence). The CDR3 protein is CASSRDNYIGYTF. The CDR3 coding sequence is TGTGCCAGCAGTCGGGACAACTATATAGGCTACACCTTC.

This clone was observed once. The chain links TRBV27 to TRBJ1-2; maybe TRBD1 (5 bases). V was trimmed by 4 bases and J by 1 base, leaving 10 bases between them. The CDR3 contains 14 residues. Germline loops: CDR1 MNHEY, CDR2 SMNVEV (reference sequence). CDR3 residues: CASSSLGVNYGYTF. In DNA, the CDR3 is TGTGCCAGCAGTTCCTTAGGGGTTAACTATGGCTACACCTTC.

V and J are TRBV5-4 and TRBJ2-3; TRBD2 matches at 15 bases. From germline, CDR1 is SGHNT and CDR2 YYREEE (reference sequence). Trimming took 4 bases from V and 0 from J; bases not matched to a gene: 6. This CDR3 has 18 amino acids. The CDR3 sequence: CASSRGLAGGSSTDTQYF. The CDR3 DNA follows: TGTGCCAGCAGCAGGGGACTAGCGGGGGGTTCTAGCACAGATACGCAGTATTTT.

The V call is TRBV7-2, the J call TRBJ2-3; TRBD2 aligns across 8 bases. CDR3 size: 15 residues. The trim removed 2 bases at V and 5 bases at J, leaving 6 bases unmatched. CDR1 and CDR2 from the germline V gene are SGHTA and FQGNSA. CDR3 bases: TGTGCCAGCAGCTTACACGGGGGGGCCGGAGATACGCAGTATTTT. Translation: CASSLHGGAGDTQYF.

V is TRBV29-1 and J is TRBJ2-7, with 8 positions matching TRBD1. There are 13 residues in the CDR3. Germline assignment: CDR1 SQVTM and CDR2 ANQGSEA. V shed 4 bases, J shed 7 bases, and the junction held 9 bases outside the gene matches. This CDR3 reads CSVAGQAAGEQYF. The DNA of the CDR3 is TGCAGCGTTGCGGGACAGGCGGCTGGGGAGCAGTACTTC.

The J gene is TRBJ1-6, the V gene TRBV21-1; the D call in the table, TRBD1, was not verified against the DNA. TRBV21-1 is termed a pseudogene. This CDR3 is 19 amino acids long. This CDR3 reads CASSKKNRARGTYNSPLHF. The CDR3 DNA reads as TGTGCCAGCAGCAAAAAAAACCGTGCCAGGGGGACCTATAATTCACCCCTCCACTTT.

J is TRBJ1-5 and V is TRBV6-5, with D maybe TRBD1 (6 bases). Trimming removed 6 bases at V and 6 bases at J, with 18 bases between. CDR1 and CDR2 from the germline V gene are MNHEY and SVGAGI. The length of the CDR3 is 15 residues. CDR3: CASSHRGGESQPQHF. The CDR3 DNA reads TGTGCCAGCAGCCATAGAGGGGGGGAGTCTCAGCCCCAGCATTTT.

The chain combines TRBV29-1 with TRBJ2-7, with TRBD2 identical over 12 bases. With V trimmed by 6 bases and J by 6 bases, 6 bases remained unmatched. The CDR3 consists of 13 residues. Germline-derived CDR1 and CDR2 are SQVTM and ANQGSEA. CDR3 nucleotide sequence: TGCAGCGTACTAGCGGGGGGCGGGGGCGAGCAGTACTTC. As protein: CSVLAGGGGEQYF.

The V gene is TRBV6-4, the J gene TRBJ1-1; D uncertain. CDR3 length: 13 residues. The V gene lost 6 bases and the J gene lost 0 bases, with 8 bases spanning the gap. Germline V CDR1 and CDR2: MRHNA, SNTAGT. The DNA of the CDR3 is TGTGCCAGCAGCATGAGGATGAACACTGAAGCTTTCTTT. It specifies CASSMRMNTEAFF.

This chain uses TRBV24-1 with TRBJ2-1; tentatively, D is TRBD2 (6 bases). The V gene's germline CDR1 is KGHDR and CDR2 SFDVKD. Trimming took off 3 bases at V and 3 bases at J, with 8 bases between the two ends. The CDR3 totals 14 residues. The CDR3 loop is CATSDTGVYNEQFF. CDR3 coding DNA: TGTGCCACCAGTGATACGGGGGTCTACAATGAGCAGTTCTTC.

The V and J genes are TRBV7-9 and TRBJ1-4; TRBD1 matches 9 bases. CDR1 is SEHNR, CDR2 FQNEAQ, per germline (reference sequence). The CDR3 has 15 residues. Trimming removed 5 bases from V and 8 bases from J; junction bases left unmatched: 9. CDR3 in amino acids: CASSPQGAEGEKLFF. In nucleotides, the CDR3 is TGTGCCAGCAGCCCACAGGGGGCTGAAGGGGAAAAACTGTTTTTT.